The next 25 T cell receptor beta chains were all read from a single sample in a study of shared clonotypes between healthy human individuals. Profiled with immunoSEQ multiplex PCR; TCRdb holds only in-frame clones, not every one. The sample records roughly 2.5 million clones, 90% to 95% being singletons. The source material was naive CD4+ T cells sorted from blood. Subset denoted: CD45RA+ positively selected. These TCRs come from a young man in good health.

The rearrangement uses TRBV6-1 and TRBJ2-7, with D possibly matching TRBD1 (5 bases). Germline-derived CDR1 and CDR2 are MNHNS and SASEGT. V was pared by 6 bases and J by 5 bases, with 17 bases between. CDR3 length: 14 amino acids. CDR3 sequence: CASRKTGRWDEQYF. The CDR3 coding sequence is TGTGCCAGCAGGAAAACAGGAAGGTGGGACGAGCAGTACTTC.

The chain couples TRBV18 to TRBJ2-1; D ambiguous. Germline CDR1 and CDR2: KGHSH and LQKENI. V dropped 4 bases and J dropped 7 bases, with 11 bases sitting between them. The CDR3 has 13 amino acids. The CDR3 sequence: CASSRRNWNEQFF. The CDR3 coding sequence is TGTGCCAGCTCACGACGAAATTGGAATGAGCAGTTCTTC. Using reference TRBV18 and TRBJ2-1 for the parts outside the CDR3, the full variable domain is NAGVMQNPRHLVRRRGQEARLRCSPMKGHSHVYWYRQLPEEGLKFMVYLQKENIIDESGMPKERFSAEFPKEGPSILRIQQVVRGDSAAYFCASSRRNWNEQFFGPGTRLTVL.

V and J are TRBV11-3 and TRBJ2-1, with 7 bases fitting TRBD1. The CDR3 runs to 16 residues. J lost 0 bases, V lost 4 bases, and 6 bases had no gene match. Germline CDR1 reads SGHNT; CDR2 reads YENEEA. CDR3 bases: TGTGCCAGCAGCTCGGACAGGACGAGCTCCTACAATGAGCAGTTCTTC. Translating gives CASSSDRTSSYNEQFF.

The chain combines TRBV6-1 with TRBJ1-6, with 7 positions matching TRBD1. The germline CDR1 and CDR2 sequences are MNHNS and SASEGT. The CDR3 length is 15 residues. The J segment lost 14 bases and the V segment lost 0 bases, leaving 10 bases of the junction unmatched. CDR3 coding DNA: TGTGCCAGCAGTGAAGCGTCAGGGGGTTTTGGATCCCTCCACTTT. It is translated as CASSEASGGFGSLHF.

This chain joins TRBV5-1 and TRBJ2-7; D gene unclear. Germline V lookup: CDR1 SGHRS, CDR2 YFSETQ. Trimming cost V 0 bases and J 5 bases, with 12 bases left between them. The CDR3 is made up of 14 amino acids. The CDR3 DNA sequence: TGCGCCAGCAGCTTGGAAGCTTATGGTAACGAGCAGTACTTC. Translated: CASSLEAYGNEQYF.

CDR3 loop: CASSLEQDSIHTF. CDR3 sequence (DNA): TGTGCCAGCAGCTTAGAACAGGACTCGATCCACACCTTC. This chain uses TRBV7-6 with TRBJ1-2; D might be TRBD1 (5 bases). In germline, CDR1 is SGHVS, CDR2 FNYEAQ. The germline V and J ends were trimmed by 1 base and 12 bases, with 15 bases remaining between them. The CDR3 is made up of 13 amino acids.

The chain is built from TRBV19 and TRBJ1-1; the D gene is possibly TRBD1 (6 bases). Germline V lookup: CDR1 LNHDA, CDR2 SQIVND (reference sequence). This CDR3 is built from 14 residues. The V and J ends lost 5 bases and 4 bases respectively, with 14 bases between them. The CDR3 bases are TGTGCCAGTAGTCGAAAACAGGGCGTCACTGAAGCTTTCTTT. Protein sequence: CASSRKQGVTEAFF.

V gene TRBV6-1 combines with J gene TRBJ2-7, with 8 bases aligning to TRBD1. Germline V lookup: CDR1 MNHNS, CDR2 SASEGT. This CDR3 spans 14 amino acids. J lost 5 bases, V lost 6 bases, and 9 bases had no gene match. This chain's CDR3 is CASRFEPTGDEQYF. In nucleotides, the CDR3 is TGTGCCAGCAGGTTCGAACCGACAGGGGACGAGCAGTACTTC.

The chain couples TRBV2 to TRBJ2-7; D is possibly TRBD2 (6 bases). Trimming left V 5 bases short and J 4 bases short, with 12 bases between. The CDR3 totals 13 residues. CDR1 is SNHLY and CDR2 is FYNNEI in the germline V gene. The CDR3 sequence is CASSRGSEYEQYF. The CDR3 DNA is TGTGCCAGCAGTCGGGGGAGTGAATACGAGCAGTACTTC.

Details on this clone: Other nucleotide sequences in the sample specify the same CDR3. The chain employs TRBV5-6 and TRBJ2-5; no definite D call. Germline V gene lookup returns CDR1 SGHDT and CDR2 YYEEEE. The CDR3 extends over 13 amino acids. V dropped 1 base and J dropped 2 bases, with 6 bases sitting between them. CDR3 protein: CASSLPSQETQYF. The CDR3 nucleotides read TGTGCCAGCAGCTTGCCCAGTCAAGAGACCCAGTACTTC.

V and J are TRBV6-6 and TRBJ2-7, with a tentative D call TRBD1 (6 bases). Germline assignment: CDR1 MNHNY and CDR2 SVGAGI (reference sequence). Between the trimmed V and J ends, which lost 5 bases and 0 bases, there was a span of 11 bases. The CDR3 totals 14 residues. This CDR3 is CASSRQDNSYEQYF. The CDR3 nucleotides read TGTGCCAGCAGTCGACAGGACAACTCCTACGAGCAGTACTTC.

The chain joins TRBV6-6 to TRBJ2-7; D gene ambiguous. Germline CDR1 is MNHNY and CDR2 is SVGAGI (reference sequence). V lost 6 bases, J lost 7 bases, and 10 bases lay in between. CDR3 length: 11 residues. The CDR3 DNA reads as TGTGCCAGCAGCTCTAGTTGGGAGCAGTACTTC. Encoded protein: CASSSSWEQYF.

The chain uses TRBV19 and TRBJ1-4; D unresolved. Trimming took off 7 bases at V and 6 bases at J, with 12 bases between the two ends. This CDR3 has 13 residues. The V gene's germline CDR1 is LNHDA and CDR2 SQIVND (reference sequence). The CDR3 region has the DNA TGTGCCAGTAATTCGAGGGCGGATGAAAAACTGTTTTTT. Translated: CASNSRADEKLFF.

The rearrangement joins TRBV7-9 to TRBJ2-5; 7 bases line up with TRBD2. The CDR3 is 14 amino acids. Per the germline V gene, CDR1 is SEHNR and CDR2 is FQNEAQ (reference sequence). Trimming took 4 bases from V and 6 from J; bases not matched to a gene: 8. CDR3 DNA: TGTGCCAGCAGCTCCTTATGGGGGGGACAGACCCAGTACTTC. Translation gives CASSSLWGGQTQYF.

The V call is TRBV19, the J call TRBJ2-7; 11 nucleotides align to TRBD2. V trimming: 10 bases; J trimming: 7 bases; junction bases outside the gene matches: 9. The CDR3 is made up of 13 amino acids. In germline, CDR1 is LNHDA, CDR2 SQIVND (reference sequence). CDR3 sequence reads: CATQTSGTGEQYF. The CDR3 DNA reads as TGTGCCACCCAGACTAGCGGGACGGGGGAGCAGTACTTC.

The gene calls are TRBV2 and TRBJ1-5; D gene unclear. Germline V CDR1 and CDR2: SNHLY, FYNNEI. This CDR3 spans 13 amino acids. V lost 6 bases and J lost 3, with 9 bases in between. This CDR3 is CASRDTLNQPQHF. For the CDR3, the DNA is TGTGCCAGCAGAGACACCCTCAATCAGCCCCAGCATTTT.

The chain employs TRBV9 and TRBJ2-5, with 8 positions matching TRBD2. The V and J ends lost 0 bases and 2 bases, in that order; junction bases with no gene match: 0. CDR3 length: 14 amino acids. In germline, CDR1 is SGDLS, CDR2 YYNGEE. CDR3 sequence reads: CASSVVAGQETQYF. CDR3 nucleotide sequence: TGTGCCAGCAGCGTAGTAGCGGGACAAGAGACCCAGTACTTC.

The chain has TRBV15 and TRBJ1-1; tentative D call: TRBD1 (5 bases). The V end lost 0 bases, the J end lost 11 bases, and 16 bases lay between the germline ends. The CDR3 length is 14 residues. Germline CDR1 is LNHNV and CDR2 is YYDKDF (reference sequence). DNA for the CDR3: TGTGCCACCAGCAGAGATAAGGCGGCAGGGCAGGCTTTCTTT. Its protein is CATSRDKAAGQAFF.

The rearrangement links TRBV19 to TRBJ2-3, with 7 bases fitting TRBD2. Germline assignment: CDR1 LNHDA and CDR2 SQIVND (reference sequence). This CDR3 has 15 amino acids. Trimming cost V 3 bases and J 1 base; bases outside gene matches: 4. The CDR3 nucleotides are TGTGCCAGTAGTATTAATCGGGGGGGCACAGATACGCAGTATTTT. Its protein is CASSINRGGTDTQYF.

The chain carries TRBV5-6 and TRBJ2-1; 8 nucleotides match TRBD1. From germline, CDR1 is SGHDT and CDR2 YYEEEE. Trimming took 4 bases from V and 0 from J; bases not matched to a gene: 9. The CDR3 covers 17 residues. The CDR3 protein is CASSPQTGAVSYNEQFF. The CDR3, as DNA: TGTGCCAGCAGCCCCCAGACAGGGGCCGTCTCCTACAATGAGCAGTTCTTC.

The rearrangement uses TRBV25-1 and TRBJ1-3, with 10 bases identical to TRBD1. This CDR3 contains 15 residues. The V and J ends lost 6 bases and 4 bases, in that order; junction bases with no gene match: 6. In germline, CDR1 is MGHDK, CDR2 SYGVNS. CDR3 sequence reads: CASRATGGRGNTIYF. Written as DNA, the CDR3 is TGTGCCAGCAGAGCGACAGGGGGCAGGGGAAACACCATATATTTT.

The chain links TRBV28 to TRBJ1-5; D is ambiguous. V lost 5 bases and J lost 1, with 12 bases in between. This CDR3 has 15 amino acids. Per the germline V gene, CDR1 is MDHEN and CDR2 is SYDVKM. CDR3 nucleotides: TGTGCCAGCAGTCCCTTGGCCGGGAGCAATCAGCCCCAGCATTTT. Amino acid sequence: CASSPLAGSNQPQHF.

This chain uses TRBV15 with TRBJ2-3; TRBD1 might be the D (5 bases). This CDR3 is built from 12 residues. Germline V lookup: CDR1 LNHNV, CDR2 YYDKDF (reference sequence). Trimming removed 8 bases at V and 0 bases at J, with 6 bases between. CDR3 residues: CATRQSTDTQYF. CDR3 in DNA: TGTGCCACCCGACAGAGCACAGATACGCAGTATTTT.

This clone was seen more than once but under ten times. V and J are TRBV5-1 and TRBJ1-5; the D is unclear. V lost 2 bases and J lost 0, with 9 bases in between. The CDR3 spans 15 residues. The germline CDR1 and CDR2 sequences are SGHRS and YFSETQ. This chain's CDR3 is CASSFAGISNQPQHF. The CDR3 DNA follows: TGCGCCAGCAGCTTTGCCGGAATTAGCAATCAGCCCCAGCATTTT. Supplemented by reference TRBV5-1 and TRBJ1-5, the full variable domain reads KAGVTQTPRYLIKTRGQQVTLSCSPISGHRSVSWYQQTPGQGLQFLFEYFSETQRNKGNFPGRFSGRQFSNSRSEMNVSTLELGDSALYLCASSFAGISNQPQHFGDGTRLSIL.

The chain has TRBV30 and TRBJ2-1; perhaps TRBD1 as D (6 bases). V lost 5 bases to trimming and J lost 3 bases, with 14 bases between them. The CDR3 consists of 14 residues. Germline CDR1 is GTSNPN and CDR2 is SVGIG (reference sequence). CDR3 amino acids: CAWEGQLGYNEQFF. The CDR3 DNA reads TGTGCCTGGGAAGGACAGTTGGGCTACAATGAGCAGTTCTTC.